Listed below are T cell receptor beta chains from one sample, sequenced in a study of cytomegalovirus exposure and HLA in healthy donors. Here immunoSEQ multiplex PCR was the method, and the copy in TCRdb shows in-frame clones only, minus some. The repertoire holds about 83,000 clones, with about four fifths as singletons. Sequenced input: PBMCs. These receptor sequences come from a man aged 55 to 70 in good health and CMV-seronegative. Each CDR3 is given with its conserved first and last residue. Each record gives: clone size, J gene, V gene, D gene, CDR3 protein, CDR3 DNA. A D gene is named only where the DNA matches it firmly. A clone size is listed for some rows: how often the clone was seen (once, few, many), or a class if it is expanded.

NA	TRBJ1-4	TRBV7-9	NA	CASSLRRSATNEKLFF	TGTGCCAGCAGCTTAAGGCGGAGTGCAACTAATGAAAAACTGTTTTTT
NA	TRBJ2-7	TRBV15	TRBD2	CATSRPSGGAYEQYF	TGTGCCACCAGCAGGCCCAGCGGGGGGGCCTACGAGCAGTACTTC
NA	TRBJ2-7	TRBV9	NA	CASSVKDSTYEQYF	TGTGCCAGCAGCGTCAAAGACAGCACCTACGAGCAGTACTTC
many	TRBJ2-7	TRBV19	TRBD1	CASSRTGTGTYEQYF	TGTGCCAGTAGTAGAACCGGGACAGGGACGTACGAGCAGTACTTC
few	TRBJ2-7	TRBV6-5	NA	CASSPAKQGSGEQYF	TGTGCCAGCAGTCCCGCAAAACAGGGCTCGGGGGAGCAGTACTTC
NA	TRBJ1-3	TRBV5-1	TRBD1	CASSPLQGAGNTIYF	TGCGCCAGCAGCCCCCTCCAGGGGGCTGGAAACACCATATATTTT
NA	TRBJ1-2	TRBV9	TRBD1	CASSATGGAGGYTF	TGTGCCAGCAGCGCGACAGGGGGCGCGGGTGGCTACACCTTC
NA	TRBJ2-5	TRBV4-1	TRBD2	CASSRSGTSGGARETQYF	TGCGCCAGCAGCCGCTCCGGGACTAGCGGGGGGGCCAGGGAGACCCAGTACTTC
NA	TRBJ2-7	TRBV11-3	NA	CASSWGGGLNEQYF	TGTGCCAGCAGCTGGGGAGGGGGGCTAAACGAGCAGTACTTC
NA	TRBJ2-1	TRBV27	TRBD2	CASNLGLGDEQFF	TGTGCCAGCAACCTCGGACTAGGGGATGAGCAGTTCTTC
NA	TRBJ1-5	TRBV29-1	TRBD1	CSVSMDRGFNQPQHF	TGCAGCGTTTCTATGGACAGGGGATTTAATCAGCCCCAGCATTTT
NA	TRBJ2-7	TRBV7-9	TRBD1	CASSLGETGDLSPSYEQYF	TGTGCCAGCAGCTTAGGTGAGACAGGGGACCTTTCTCCCTCCTACGAGCAGTACTTC
few	TRBJ1-1	TRBV6-6	NA	CASSYSGVGNTEAFF	TGTGCCAGCAGTTACTCAGGGGTCGGGAACACTGAAGCTTTCTTT
NA	TRBJ1-5	TRBV6-1	NA	CASSQRGDQPQHF	TGTGCCAGCAGTCAAAGGGGCGATCAGCCCCAGCATTTT
medium-sized	TRBJ2-7	TRBV6-1	TRBD2	CASTTSGGAEGQYF	TGTGCCAGCACAACTAGCGGGGGGGCCGAGGGGCAGTACTTC
NA	TRBJ2-2	TRBV5-1	TRBD1	CASSFAGTVATGELFF	TGCGCCAGCAGCTTCGCCGGGACAGTGGCCACCGGGGAGCTGTTTTTT
NA	TRBJ2-1	TRBV6-5	TRBD2	CASRGTSGGPFF	TGTGCCAGCAGGGGGACTAGCGGGGGGCCGTTCTTC